This is a list of T cell receptor beta chains from one sample in a study of cytomegalovirus exposure and HLA in healthy donors. Sequencing was performed with immunoSEQ multiplex PCR; in TCRdb, only in-frame clones are kept and a portion is missing. Among fewer than 200,000 clones listed, 70% to 90% were seen once. Sequencing used PBMCs. The receptors here all came from a man younger than 40 in good health and CMV-seropositive. CDR3s include the opening cysteine and the closing phenylalanine or tryptophan. Clone size is not always given. Where it is, it says once, few, many or a class for expanded clones.

j_call | v_call | clone_size | cdr3_aa
TRBJ1-5 | TRBV7-9 | once | CSSGGEGAQHF
TRBJ2-3 | TRBV13 | NA | CASSRPGTDTQYF
TRBJ2-5 | TRBV10-3 | NA | CAISVLAGGQETQYF
TRBJ2-1 | TRBV7-2 | few | CASEITGGNNEQFF
TRBJ1-2 | TRBV5-1 | NA | CASSADRGDGYTF
TRBJ2-3 | TRBV5-1 | NA | CASSLGPLAGDTDTQYF
TRBJ2-3 | TRBV2 | NA | CAHGGTSTDTQYF
TRBJ2-5 | TRBV7-9 | NA | CASSLMDKPRETQYF
TRBJ1-1 | TRBV11-3 | NA | CASSPFGTGAGTEAFF
TRBJ1-2 | TRBV19 | NA | CASSILGGEANYGYTF
TRBJ2-2 | TRBV7-3 | NA | CSSSPQGASGELFF
TRBJ2-3 | TRBV4-3 | NA | CASSHAPGHSTDTQYF
TRBJ2-7 | TRBV11-3 | NA | CASSFPPGQASYEQYF
TRBJ2-5 | TRBV2 | NA | CASSERQVEETQYF
TRBJ1-3 | TRBV5-8 | NA | CASDSWPDTIYF
TRBJ2-1 | TRBV6-6 | NA | CASSYFPSGRATEQFF
TRBJ2-5 | TRBV2 | NA | CASGSLDRGKETQYF
TRBJ1-1 | TRBV7-2 | NA | CASSRDRAQNTEAFF
TRBJ2-1 | TRBV19 | NA | CASRTGDNEQFF
TRBJ2-1 | TRBV28 | NA | CASSLAGLSYNEQFF
TRBJ1-4 | TRBV18 | NA | CASSPETVRGKLFF
TRBJ2-5 | TRBV25-1 | NA | CASSPPQGRQETQYF
TRBJ2-5 | TRBV27 | NA | CASSGLAGGGETQYF
TRBJ1-2 | TRBV4-1 | NA | CASSPTGAQGNGYTF
TRBJ2-1 | TRBV6-5 | NA | CASSWDRGGNEQFF
TRBJ2-2 | TRBV11-2 | NA | CASSPKQGFTGELFF
TRBJ1-5 | TRBV2 | NA | CASSLQGYSNQPQHF
TRBJ2-6 | TRBV4-1 | few | CASSQVDTSSGANVLTF
TRBJ1-5 | TRBV12-5 | NA | CASALTGGGQPQHF
TRBJ2-1 | TRBV7-2 | NA | CASSLRRPASGSYNEQFF
TRBJ1-3 | TRBV27 | NA | CASSLAGVGNTIYF
TRBJ1-5 | TRBV15 | NA | CATSPELQGFNQPQHF
TRBJ1-2 | TRBV4-3 | NA | CASSPRSSRDYGYTF
TRBJ2-1 | TRBV9 | NA | CASSVGTATGEQFF
TRBJ1-2 | TRBV4-3 | NA | CASSQITQGFFHGYTF
TRBJ1-1 | TRBV11-3 | NA | CASSFDSFEAFF
TRBJ2-2 | TRBV18 | NA | CASSPRVSDTGELFF
NA | TRBV21-1 | NA | CASSKLRGSYEQYF
TRBJ1-3 | TRBV7-6 | NA | CASSLGTGRTRNTIYF
TRBJ2-1 | TRBV18 | NA | CASSLLGAGGAEQFF
TRBJ1-2 | TRBV5-1 | NA | CASSLAVAYGYTF
TRBJ2-1 | TRBV11-3 | NA | CASSLDPTGGSLHNEQFF
TRBJ2-5 | TRBV6-6 | NA | CASRLHLAGEETQYF
TRBJ2-2 | TRBV11-2 | NA | CASSLLGRAGELFF
TRBJ1-5 | TRBV19 | few | CASQIGGWGNQPQHF
TRBJ1-1 | TRBV2 | few | CASSDRGANTEAFF
TRBJ1-5 | TRBV6-1 | NA | CASRGTGFSNQPQHF
TRBJ1-1 | TRBV9 | NA | CASSVGGDTEAFF
TRBJ1-5 | TRBV7-2 | NA | CASSGPGQGTHQPQHF
TRBJ1-2 | TRBV6-4 | NA | CASSPGVAYGYTF
TRBJ2-1 | TRBV10-1 | few | CASSLAGSNEQFF
TRBJ2-1 | TRBV6-5 | once | CASSRQGGSYNEQFF
TRBJ2-7 | TRBV4-1 | NA | CASSQSGTGLGEQYF